The clone carrying this T cell receptor beta chain has just a few counts. No antigen is known for it. V was pared by 6 bases and J by 4 bases, with 16 bases between. CDR3 length: 14 amino acids. CDR1 and CDR2 (germline): MDHEN, SYDVKM. The sample originates from a study of blood T cells in healthy people across ages. Study conclusions and caveats: It was not possible, with unsorted PBMCs, to conclusively compare naive and antigen-experienced cells.

Every donor gave around 10 milliliters of peripheral blood. Per individual sample, total RNA of at least 5.5 micrograms was extracted. Through a sample-barcoded 5' primer and a J-beta primer mix, a second PCR was run for roughly 6 to 11 cycles. A template-switch adaptor containing 12 random nucleotides labeled each cDNA molecule. TCRdb processed the 5' RACE reads anew with MiXCR; each CDR3 protein has one entry. This sample has hundreds of thousands of distinct CDR3 sequences, with over 40% found just once. The TCR originated in a woman older than 75 in good health. The genes are TRBV28 and TRBJ2-7, with a tentative D call TRBD1 (5 bases). The sequenced material came from blood. CDR3 bases: TGTGCCAGCAGGCCTCCGGGCAAGGGGTACGAGCAGTACTTC. Amino acids: CASRPPGKGYEQYF.